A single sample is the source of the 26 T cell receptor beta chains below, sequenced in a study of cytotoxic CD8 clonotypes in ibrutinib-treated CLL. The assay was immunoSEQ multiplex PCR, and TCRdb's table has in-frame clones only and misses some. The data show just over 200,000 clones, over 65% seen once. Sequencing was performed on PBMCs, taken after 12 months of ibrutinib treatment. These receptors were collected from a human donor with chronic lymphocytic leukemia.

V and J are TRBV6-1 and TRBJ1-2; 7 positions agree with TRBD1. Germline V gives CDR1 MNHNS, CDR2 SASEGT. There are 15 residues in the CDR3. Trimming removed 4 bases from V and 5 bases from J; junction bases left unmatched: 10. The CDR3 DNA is TGTGCCAGCAGTGCTTACGAGGACAGGTTGTATGGCTACACCTTC. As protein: CASSAYEDRLYGYTF.

The CDR3 reads CASSQRQGGNQPQHF. The CDR3 coding sequence is TGTGCCAGCAGCCAAAGACAGGGGGGCAATCAGCCCCAGCATTTT. The J gene is TRBJ1-5, the V gene TRBV7-8, with 9 bases identical to TRBD1. Germline CDR1 is SGHVS and CDR2 is FQNEAQ. The V segment lost 5 bases and the J segment 2 bases; nucleotides outside the gene matches: 4. The CDR3 length is 15 residues. Using reference TRBV7-8 and TRBJ1-5 for the parts outside the CDR3, the full variable domain is GAGVSQSPRYKVAKRGQDVALRCDPISGHVSLFWYQQALGQGPEFLTYFQNEAQLDKSGLPSDRFFAERPEGSVSTLKIQRTQQEDSAVYLCASSQRQGGNQPQHFGDGTRLSIL.

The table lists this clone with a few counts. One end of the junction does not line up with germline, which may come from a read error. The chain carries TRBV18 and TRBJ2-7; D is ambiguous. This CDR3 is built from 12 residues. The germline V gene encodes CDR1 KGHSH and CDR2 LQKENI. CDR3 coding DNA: TGTGCCAGCTTACCAGACACATACGAGCAGTACTTC. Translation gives CASLPDTYEQYF.

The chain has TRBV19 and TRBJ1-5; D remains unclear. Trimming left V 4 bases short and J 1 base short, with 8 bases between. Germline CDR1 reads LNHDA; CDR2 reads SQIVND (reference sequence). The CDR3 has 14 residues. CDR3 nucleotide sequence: TGTGCCAGTAGTAGGATGCGGAGCAATCAGCCCCAGCATTTT. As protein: CASSRMRSNQPQHF.

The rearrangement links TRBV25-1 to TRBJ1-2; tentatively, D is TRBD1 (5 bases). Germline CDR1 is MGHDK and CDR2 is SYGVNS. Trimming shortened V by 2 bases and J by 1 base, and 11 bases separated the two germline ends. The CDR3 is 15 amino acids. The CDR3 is CASSEGAVVNYGYTF. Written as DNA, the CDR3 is TGTGCCAGCAGTGAAGGGGCCGTCGTTAACTATGGCTACACCTTC.

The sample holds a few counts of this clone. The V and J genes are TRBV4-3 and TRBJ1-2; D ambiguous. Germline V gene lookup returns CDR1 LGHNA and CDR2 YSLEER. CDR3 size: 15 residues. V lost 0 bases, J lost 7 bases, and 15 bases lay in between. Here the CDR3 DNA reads TGCGCCAGCAGCCAAGATCCGGTTACAGTCAGTGGCTACACCTTC. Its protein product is CASSQDPVTVSGYTF.

The CDR3 protein is CASSVSRDTQYF. In nucleotides, the CDR3 is TGTGCCAGCAGCGTTTCCCGGGATACGCAGTATTTT. V and J are TRBV9 and TRBJ2-3, with D unclear. Germline V lookup: CDR1 SGDLS, CDR2 YYNGEE. This CDR3 spans 12 amino acids. V lost 2 bases and J lost 6, with 7 bases in between.

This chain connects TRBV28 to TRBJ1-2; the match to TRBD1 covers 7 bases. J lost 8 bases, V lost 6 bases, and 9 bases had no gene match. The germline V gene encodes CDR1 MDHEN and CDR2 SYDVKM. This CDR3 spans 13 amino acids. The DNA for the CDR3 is TGTGCCAGCAGGCCCACAGGGGAGAGGGGCTACACCTTC. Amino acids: CASRPTGERGYTF.

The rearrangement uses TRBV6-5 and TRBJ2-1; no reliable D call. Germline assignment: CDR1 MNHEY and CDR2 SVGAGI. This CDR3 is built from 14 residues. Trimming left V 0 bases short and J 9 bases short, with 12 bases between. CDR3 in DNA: TGTGCCAGCAGTTACTCGGCCTCTAAGGGTGAGCAGTTCTTC. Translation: CASSYSASKGEQFF.

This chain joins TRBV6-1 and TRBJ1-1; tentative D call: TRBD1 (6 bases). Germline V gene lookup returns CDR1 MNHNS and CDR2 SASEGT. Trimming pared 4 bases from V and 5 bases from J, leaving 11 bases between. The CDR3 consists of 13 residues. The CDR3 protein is CASSAIQGTEAFF. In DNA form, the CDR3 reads TGTGCCAGCAGTGCCATACAGGGAACTGAAGCTTTCTTT.

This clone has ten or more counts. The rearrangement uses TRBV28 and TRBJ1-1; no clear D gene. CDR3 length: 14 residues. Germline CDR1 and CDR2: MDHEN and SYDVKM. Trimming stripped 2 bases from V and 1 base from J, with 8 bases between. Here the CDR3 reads CASSLTRTNTEAFF. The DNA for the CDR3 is TGTGCCAGCAGTTTAACACGGACGAACACTGAAGCTTTCTTT.

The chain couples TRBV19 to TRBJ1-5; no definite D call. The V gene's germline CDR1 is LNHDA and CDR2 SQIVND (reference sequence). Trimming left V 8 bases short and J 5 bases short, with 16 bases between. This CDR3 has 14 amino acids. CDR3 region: CASCSRVGHQPQHF. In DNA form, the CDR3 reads TGTGCCAGTTGTTCGAGGGTCGGGCATCAGCCCCAGCATTTT.

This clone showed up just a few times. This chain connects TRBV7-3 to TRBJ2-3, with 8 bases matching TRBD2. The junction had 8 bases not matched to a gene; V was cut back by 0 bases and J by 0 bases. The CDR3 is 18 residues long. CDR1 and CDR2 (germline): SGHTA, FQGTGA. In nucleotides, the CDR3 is TGTGCCAGCAGCTTAACTGGGAGCGGGAGAGTTAGCACAGATACGCAGTATTTT. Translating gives CASSLTGSGRVSTDTQYF.

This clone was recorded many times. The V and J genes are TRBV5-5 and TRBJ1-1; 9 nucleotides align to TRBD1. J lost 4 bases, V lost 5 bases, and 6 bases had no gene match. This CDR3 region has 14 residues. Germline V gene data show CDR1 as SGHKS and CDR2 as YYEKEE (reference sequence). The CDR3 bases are TGTGCCAGCAGTGGGACAGGGCAGAGCACTGAAGCTTTCTTT. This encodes CASSGTGQSTEAFF. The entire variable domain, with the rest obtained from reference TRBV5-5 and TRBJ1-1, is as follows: DAGVTQSPTHLIKTRGQQVTLRCSPISGHKSVSWYQQVLGQGPQFIFQYYEKEERGRGNFPDRFSARQFPNYSSELNVNALLLGDSALYLCASSGTGQSTEAFFGQGTRLTVV.

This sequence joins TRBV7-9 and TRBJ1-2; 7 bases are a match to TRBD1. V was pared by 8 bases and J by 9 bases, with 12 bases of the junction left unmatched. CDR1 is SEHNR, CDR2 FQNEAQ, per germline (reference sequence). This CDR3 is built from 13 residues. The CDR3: CASRTDRALRYTF. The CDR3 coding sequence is TGTGCCAGCCGAACCGACAGGGCTCTGCGCTACACCTTC.

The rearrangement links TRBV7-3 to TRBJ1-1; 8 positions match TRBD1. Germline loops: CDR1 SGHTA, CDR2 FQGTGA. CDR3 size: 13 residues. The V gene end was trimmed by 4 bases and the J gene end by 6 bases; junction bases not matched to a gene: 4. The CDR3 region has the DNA TGTGCCAGCAGCTCCGACAGGGGTTCTGAAGCTTTCTTT. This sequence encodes CASSSDRGSEAFF.

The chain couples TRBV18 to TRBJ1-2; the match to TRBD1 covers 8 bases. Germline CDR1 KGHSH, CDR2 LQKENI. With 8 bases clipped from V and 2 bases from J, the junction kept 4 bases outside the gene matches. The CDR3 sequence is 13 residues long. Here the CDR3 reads CASPGQGNYGYTF. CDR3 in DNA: TGTGCCAGCCCCGGACAGGGAAACTATGGCTACACCTTC.

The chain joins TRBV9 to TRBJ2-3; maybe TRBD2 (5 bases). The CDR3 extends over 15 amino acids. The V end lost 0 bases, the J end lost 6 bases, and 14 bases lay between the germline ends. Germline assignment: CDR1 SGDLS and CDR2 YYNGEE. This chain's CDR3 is CASSVEMGRRDTQYF. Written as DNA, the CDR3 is TGTGCCAGCAGCGTAGAGATGGGCCGGAGGGATACGCAGTATTTT.

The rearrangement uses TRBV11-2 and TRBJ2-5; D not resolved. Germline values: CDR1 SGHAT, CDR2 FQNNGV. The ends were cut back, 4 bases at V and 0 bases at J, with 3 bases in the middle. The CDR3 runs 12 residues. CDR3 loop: CASSWDQETQYF. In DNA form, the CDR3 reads TGTGCCAGCAGCTGGGACCAAGAGACCCAGTACTTC.

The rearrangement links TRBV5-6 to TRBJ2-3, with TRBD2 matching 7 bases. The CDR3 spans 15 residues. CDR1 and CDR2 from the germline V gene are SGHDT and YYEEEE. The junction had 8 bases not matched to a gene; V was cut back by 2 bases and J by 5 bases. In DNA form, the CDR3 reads TGTGCCAGCAGCTTCGGGGCGGGAGCCGGAGATACGCAGTATTTT. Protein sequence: CASSFGAGAGDTQYF.

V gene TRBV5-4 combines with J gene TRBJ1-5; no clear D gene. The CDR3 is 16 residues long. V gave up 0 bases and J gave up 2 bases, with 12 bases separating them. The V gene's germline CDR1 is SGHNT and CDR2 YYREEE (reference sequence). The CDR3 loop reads CASSLEIQRGNQPQHF. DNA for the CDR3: TGTGCCAGCAGCTTGGAAATTCAGCGGGGCAATCAGCCCCAGCATTTT.

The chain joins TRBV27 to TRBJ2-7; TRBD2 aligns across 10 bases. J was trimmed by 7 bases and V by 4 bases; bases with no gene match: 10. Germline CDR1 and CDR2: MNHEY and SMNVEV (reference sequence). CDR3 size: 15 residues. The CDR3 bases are TGTGCCAGCAGTTGGGCTAGCGGGAGACCCGGGGAGCAGTACTTC. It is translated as CASSWASGRPGEQYF.

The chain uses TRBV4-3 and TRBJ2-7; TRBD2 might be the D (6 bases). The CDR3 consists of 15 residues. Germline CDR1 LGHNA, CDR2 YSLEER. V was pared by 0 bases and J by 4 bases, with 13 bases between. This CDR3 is CASSQDVRGRYEQYF. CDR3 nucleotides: TGCGCCAGCAGCCAAGATGTACGGGGGAGGTACGAGCAGTACTTC.

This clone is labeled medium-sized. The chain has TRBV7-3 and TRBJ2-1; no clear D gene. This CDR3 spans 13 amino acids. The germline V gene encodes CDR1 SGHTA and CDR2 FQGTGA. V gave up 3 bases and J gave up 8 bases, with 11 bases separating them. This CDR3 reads CASSFYSRYEQFF. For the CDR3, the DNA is TGTGCCAGCAGCTTTTACTCCAGATATGAGCAGTTCTTC.

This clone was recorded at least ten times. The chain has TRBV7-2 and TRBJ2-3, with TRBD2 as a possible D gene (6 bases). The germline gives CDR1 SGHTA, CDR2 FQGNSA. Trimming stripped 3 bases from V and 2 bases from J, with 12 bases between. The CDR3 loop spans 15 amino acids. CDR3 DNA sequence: TGTGCCAGCAGCTTCTGGGACTTTGACACAGATACGCAGTATTTT. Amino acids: CASSFWDFDTDTQYF.

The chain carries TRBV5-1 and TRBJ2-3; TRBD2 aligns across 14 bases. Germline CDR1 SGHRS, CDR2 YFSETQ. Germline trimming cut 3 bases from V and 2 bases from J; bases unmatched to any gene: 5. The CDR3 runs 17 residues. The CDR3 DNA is TGCGCCAGCAGCTCCCAGACTAGCGGGGGGGTCACAGATACGCAGTATTTT. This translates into CASSSQTSGGVTDTQYF. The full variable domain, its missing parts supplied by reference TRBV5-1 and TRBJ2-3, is KAGVTQTPRYLIKTRGQQVTLSCSPISGHRSVSWYQQTPGQGLQFLFEYFSETQRNKGNFPGRFSGRQFSNSRSEMNVSTLELGDSALYLCASSSQTSGGVTDTQYFGPGTRLTVL.